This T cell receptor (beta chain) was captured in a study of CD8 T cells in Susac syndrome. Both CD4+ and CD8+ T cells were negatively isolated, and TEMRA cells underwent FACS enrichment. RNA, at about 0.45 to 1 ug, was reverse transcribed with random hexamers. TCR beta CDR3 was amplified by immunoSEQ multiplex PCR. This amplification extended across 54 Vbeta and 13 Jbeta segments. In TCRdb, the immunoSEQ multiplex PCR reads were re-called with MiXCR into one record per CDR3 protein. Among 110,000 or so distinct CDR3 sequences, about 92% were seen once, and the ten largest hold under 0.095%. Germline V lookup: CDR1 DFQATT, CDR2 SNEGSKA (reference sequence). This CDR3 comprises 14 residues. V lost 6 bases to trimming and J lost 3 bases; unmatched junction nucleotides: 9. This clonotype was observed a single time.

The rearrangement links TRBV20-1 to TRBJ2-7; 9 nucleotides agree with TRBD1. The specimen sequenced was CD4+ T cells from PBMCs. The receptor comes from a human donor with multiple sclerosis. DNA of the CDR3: TGCAGTGCGCCCTCCGGGACAGGGATCTACGAGCAGTACTTC. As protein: CSAPSGTGIYEQYF.